Only a few counts were recorded for the clone carrying this TCR beta chain. What it binds is unknown. V was pared by 1 base and J by 2 bases, with 8 bases of the junction left unmatched. The CDR3 is made up of 16 amino acids. Germline assignment: CDR1 SGHDT and CDR2 YYEEEE. The sample comes from a study of cytomegalovirus exposure and HLA in healthy donors. The study, taken as a whole, reports: The number of N-insertions in an Asian-associated ancestry cluster was reportedly below the roughly 700-donor mean in a later analysis. The majority of TCR sequences were rare, yet some public TCRs appeared in many donors. Cytomegalovirus-associated status was assigned to 150 to 200 TCR beta chains.

60 Vbeta and 13 Jbeta primers were used in PCR. The assay was immunoSEQ multiplex PCR, and TCRdb's table has in-frame clones only and misses some. Of about 59,000 clones listed, approximately 80% were seen once; the top ten hold about 1.6%. This rearrangement joins TRBV5-6 to TRBJ2-7, with TRBD1 identical over 8 bases. This clonotype originated in a human donor in good health. Sequenced: PBMCs. The CDR3 DNA sequence: TGTGCCAGCAGCTTGTTTTCTGGACAGGGACCCTACGAGCAGTACTTC. It is translated as CASSLFSGQGPYEQYF.